The source of this T cell receptor beta chain is a study of blood T cell repertoires in COVID-19. Study details: Some COVID-19 samples were acute and others convalescent; all came from the United States, Italy and Spain.

Germline values: CDR1 LNHDA, CDR2 SQIVND (reference sequence). This CDR3 comprises 17 residues. V was clipped by 6 bases and J by 1 base; unmatched bases: 11. Profiled with immunoSEQ multiplex PCR; TCRdb holds only in-frame clones, not every one. The sample includes about 180,000 clones, 70% to 85% of them seen just once. The sequence was collected from a man older than 75 with COVID-19, enrolled during active disease. The material sequenced was peripheral blood. The rearrangement joins TRBV19 to TRBJ2-2, with TRBD2 identical over 7 bases. The CDR3: CASSPDPQRGNTGELFF. The CDR3 coding sequence is TGTGCCAGTAGCCCCGACCCACAGCGGGGGAACACCGGGGAGCTGTTTTTT.